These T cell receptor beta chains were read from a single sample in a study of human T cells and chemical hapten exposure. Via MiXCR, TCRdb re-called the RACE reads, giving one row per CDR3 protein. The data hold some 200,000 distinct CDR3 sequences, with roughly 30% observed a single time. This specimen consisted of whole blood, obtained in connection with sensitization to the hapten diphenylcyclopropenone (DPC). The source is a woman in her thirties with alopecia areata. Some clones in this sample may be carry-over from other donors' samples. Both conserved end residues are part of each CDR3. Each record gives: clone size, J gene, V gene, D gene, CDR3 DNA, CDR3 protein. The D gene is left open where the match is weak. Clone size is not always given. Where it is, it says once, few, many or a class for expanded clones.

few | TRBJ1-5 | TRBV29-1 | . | TGCAGCGTTGGGGCCCGGAATCAGCCCCAGCATTTT | CSVGARNQPQHF
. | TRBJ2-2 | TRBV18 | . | TGTGCCAGCTCACCACCCCCTAGATCAGGGGAGCTGTTTTTT | CASSPPPRSGELFF
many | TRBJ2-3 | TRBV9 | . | TGTGCCAGCAGCCCCACCCCGGGACAAACGCAGTATTTT | CASSPTPGQTQYF
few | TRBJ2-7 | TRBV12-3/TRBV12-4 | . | TGTGCCAGCAGTCCAAGACGACAGAGCGGCGGCGACGAGCAGTACTTC | CASSPRRQSGGDEQYF
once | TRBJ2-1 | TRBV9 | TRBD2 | TGTGCCAGCAGCGTAGGGACTAGCGGGAGTATCGCCTACAATGAGCAGTTCTTC | CASSVGTSGSIAYNEQFF
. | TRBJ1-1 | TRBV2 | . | TGTGCCAGCAAAACCGACAAGAACACTGAAGCTTTCTTT | CASKTDKNTEAFF
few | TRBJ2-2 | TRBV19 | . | TGTGCCAGCCTAGGGGGTCGCACCGGGGAGCTGTTTTTT | CASLGGRTGELFF
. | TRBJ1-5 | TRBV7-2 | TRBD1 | TGTGCCAGCAGCGATCAAGGGGGCGGTCAGCCCCAGCATTTT | CASSDQGGGQPQHF
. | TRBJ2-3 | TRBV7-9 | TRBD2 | TGTGCCATCCCGGCTAGCGGGAGTCCAGATACGCAGTATTTT | CAIPASGSPDTQYF
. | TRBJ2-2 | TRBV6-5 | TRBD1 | TGTGCCGGGGGGACAGGGGACGGCGGGGAGCTGTTTTTT | CAGGTGDGGELFF
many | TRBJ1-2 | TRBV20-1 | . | TGCAGTGCTCTCCTCGGGACCCAATATGGCTACACCTTC | CSALLGTQYGYTF
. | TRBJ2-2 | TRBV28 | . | TGTGCCAGCAGTTTGAGCAGGGTGGGCGGGGAGCTGTTTTTT | CASSLSRVGGELFF
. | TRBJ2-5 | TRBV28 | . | TGTGCCAGCATCTTCAGGGGCGGTGATGAGACCCAGTACTTC | CASIFRGGDETQYF
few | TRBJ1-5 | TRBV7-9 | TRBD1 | TGTGCCAGCAGCCAGACAGGGTCCAATCAGCCCCAGCATTTT | CASSQTGSNQPQHF
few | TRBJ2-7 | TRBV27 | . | TGTGCCAGCAGTTTCGGGACCTCATGGGACGAGCAGTACTTC | CASSFGTSWDEQYF
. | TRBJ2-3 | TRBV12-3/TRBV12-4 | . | TGTGCCAGCGGGGAGATGGCAGATACGCAGTATTTT | CASGEMADTQYF
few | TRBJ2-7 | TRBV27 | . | TGTGCCAGCAGTCGCCTCTCGGGGGGCAAGGAGCAGTACTTC | CASSRLSGGKEQYF
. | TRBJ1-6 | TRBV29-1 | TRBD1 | TGCAGCGTCGCAGCGGGACAGGCGGATTCACCCCTCCACTTT | CSVAAGQADSPLHF
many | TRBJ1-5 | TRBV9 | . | TGTGCCAGCAGCGAGGCGGCAGCCGACGGGGCCCAGCATTTT | CASSEAAADGAQHF